This T cell receptor beta chain emerged from a study of T cells in Graves' hyperthyroidism and ophthalmopathy. Germline values: CDR1 KGHSH, CDR2 LQKENI. This CDR3 contains 17 residues. Unmatched junction bases numbered 10, after V lost 5 bases and J lost 0 bases. It was RNA transcripts that yielded the amplified TCR beta CDR3 regions. HTBI primers drove first-round RT-PCR of the TCR CDR3. TCRdb independently ran MiXCR on the multiplex PCR reads; one entry per CDR3 protein. The table includes some 180,000 distinct CDR3 sequences, about 17% detected once. Sequencing was carried out using blood. This sequence originates from a woman aged 50 to 60 with Graves' hyperthyroidism. V and J are TRBV18 and TRBJ1-2; the match to TRBD1 covers 9 bases. DNA for the CDR3: TGTGCCAGCTCAAGAGGACAGGGGCAATTAGCTAACTATGGCTACACCTTC. Translated, it gives CASSRGQGQLANYGYTF.